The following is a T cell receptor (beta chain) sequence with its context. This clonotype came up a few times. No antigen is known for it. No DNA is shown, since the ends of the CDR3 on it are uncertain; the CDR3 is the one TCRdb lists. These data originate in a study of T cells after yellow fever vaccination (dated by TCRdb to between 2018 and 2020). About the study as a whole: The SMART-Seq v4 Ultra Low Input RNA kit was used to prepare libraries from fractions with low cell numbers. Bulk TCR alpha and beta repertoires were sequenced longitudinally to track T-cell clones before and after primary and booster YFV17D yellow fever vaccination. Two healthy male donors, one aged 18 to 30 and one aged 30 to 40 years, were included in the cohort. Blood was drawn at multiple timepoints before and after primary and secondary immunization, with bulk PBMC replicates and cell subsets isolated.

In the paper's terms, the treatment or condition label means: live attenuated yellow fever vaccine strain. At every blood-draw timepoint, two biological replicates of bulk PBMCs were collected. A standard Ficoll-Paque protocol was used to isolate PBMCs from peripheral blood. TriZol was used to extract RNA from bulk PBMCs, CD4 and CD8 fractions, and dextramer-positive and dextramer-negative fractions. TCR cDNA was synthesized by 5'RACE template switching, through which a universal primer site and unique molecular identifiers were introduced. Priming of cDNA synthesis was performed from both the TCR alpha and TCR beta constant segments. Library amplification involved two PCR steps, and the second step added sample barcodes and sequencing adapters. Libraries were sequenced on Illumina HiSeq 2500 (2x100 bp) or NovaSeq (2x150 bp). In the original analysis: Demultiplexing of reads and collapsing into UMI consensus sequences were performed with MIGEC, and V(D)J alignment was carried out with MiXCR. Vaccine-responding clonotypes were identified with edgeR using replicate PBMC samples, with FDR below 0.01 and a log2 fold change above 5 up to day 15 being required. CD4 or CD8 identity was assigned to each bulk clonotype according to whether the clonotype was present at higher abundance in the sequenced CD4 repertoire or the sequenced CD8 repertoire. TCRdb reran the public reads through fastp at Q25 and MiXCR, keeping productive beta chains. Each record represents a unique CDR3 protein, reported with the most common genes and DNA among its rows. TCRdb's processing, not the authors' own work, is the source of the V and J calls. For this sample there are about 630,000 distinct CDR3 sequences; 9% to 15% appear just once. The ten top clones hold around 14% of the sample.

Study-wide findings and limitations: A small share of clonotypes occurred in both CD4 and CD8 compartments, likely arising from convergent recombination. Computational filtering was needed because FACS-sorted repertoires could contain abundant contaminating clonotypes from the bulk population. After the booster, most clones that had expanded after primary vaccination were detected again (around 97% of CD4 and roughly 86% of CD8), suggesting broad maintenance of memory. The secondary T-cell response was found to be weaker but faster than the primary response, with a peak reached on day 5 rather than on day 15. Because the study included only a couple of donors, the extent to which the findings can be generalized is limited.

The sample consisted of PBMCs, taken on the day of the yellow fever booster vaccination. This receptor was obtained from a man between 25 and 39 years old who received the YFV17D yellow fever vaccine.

The CDR3 reads as follows: CASSTSVRSNSPLHF. Recombination linked TRBV6-5 to TRBJ1-6. The CDR3 numbers 15 residues from cysteine through phenylalanine. As encoded in the germline V gene, CDR1 is MNHEY while CDR2 is SVGAGI.